This is a list of T cell receptor beta chains from one sample in a study of cytomegalovirus exposure and HLA in healthy donors. TCRdb's copy holds only in-frame clones and misses some; the assay was immunoSEQ multiplex PCR. Of fewer than 300,000 clones detected, roughly 80% appear once; the ten largest clones hold about 0.3%. Sequencing input: PBMCs. Source of these receptors: a girl aged 2-10 years in good health and CMV-seronegative. Both conserved end residues are part of each CDR3. The D gene is left open where the match is weak. Size is omitted from some rows. Given values are once, few, many or a class for expanded clones.

J gene,clone size,D gene,V gene,CDR3 DNA,CDR3 protein
TRBJ1-2,.,.,TRBV30,TGTGCCTGGAGTGTCCGGGGGGATGGCTACACCTTC,CAWSVRGDGYTF
TRBJ2-1,.,TRBD2,TRBV7-3,TGTGCCAGCAGCTTAACGGGCTTGATAGCGGGGTCCTACAATGAGCAGTTCTTC,CASSLTGLIAGSYNEQFF
TRBJ2-5,once,TRBD2,TRBV19,TGTGCCAGTAGTACTACGCGGGAGCCACAAGAGACCCAGTACTTC,CASSTTREPQETQYF
TRBJ1-1,.,.,TRBV4-1,TGCGCCAGCAGCCAAGAAGGGGTGAGGACTGAAGCTTTCTTT,CASSQEGVRTEAFF
TRBJ2-7,.,TRBD2,TRBV7-8,TGTGCCAGCAGCTTAGCAGTGACTAGCGGTTACGAGCAGTACTTC,CASSLAVTSGYEQYF
TRBJ1-2,.,.,TRBV27,TGTGCCAGCAGTACAGGAGCTAACTATGGCTACACCTTC,CASSTGANYGYTF
TRBJ1-2,few,.,TRBV29-1,TGCAGCGTCCAAGGGGAAGACTATGGCTACACCTTC,CSVQGEDYGYTF
TRBJ2-7,.,.,TRBV4-1,TGCGCCAGCAGCCAATCCGGACAGAGCTCCTACGAGCAGTACTTC,CASSQSGQSSYEQYF
TRBJ1-5,.,.,TRBV19,TGTGCCAGTAGTATTGGCCTGATTAGCAATCAGCCCCAGCATTTT,CASSIGLISNQPQHF
TRBJ1-6,.,TRBD1,TRBV5-4,TGTGCCAGCAGCTTGGACACCGGGACAGGGCGTTTGTATTCACCCCTCCACTTT,CASSLDTGTGRLYSPLHF
TRBJ1-1,.,.,TRBV4-2,TGTGCCAGCAGCCAAGGGGGCCCAGGGTACACTGAAGCTTTCTTT,CASSQGGPGYTEAFF
TRBJ1-2,.,.,TRBV28,TGTGCCAGCAGGACTTTAGGCAACTATGGCTACACCTTC,CASRTLGNYGYTF
TRBJ1-1,.,.,TRBV7-9,TGTGCCATAGAGGGTGGCACTGAAGCTTTCTTT,CAIEGGTEAFF
TRBJ2-1,.,TRBD2,TRBV29-1,TGCAGCGTTGAAGGGGCGGGGGGGCCTTACAATGAGCAGTTCTTC,CSVEGAGGPYNEQFF
TRBJ2-5,.,.,TRBV2,TGTGCCAGCAGCCTAATCGGGACACCTCAAGAGACCCAGTACTTC,CASSLIGTPQETQYF
TRBJ2-7,.,.,TRBV5-4,TGTGCCAGCAGCTCCTATTCCTGGCGGGACGAGCAGTACTTC,CASSSYSWRDEQYF
TRBJ1-5,.,.,TRBV10-3,TGTGCCATCAGTGGGGGGGTCCAACAGCCCCAGCATTTT,CAISGGVQQPQHF
TRBJ2-7,.,TRBD1,TRBV18,TGTGCCAGCTCTCCAAGGGCCTTCGGGACAGGGACCTACGAGCAGTACTTC,CASSPRAFGTGTYEQYF
TRBJ2-2,.,.,TRBV2,TGTGCCAGCAAACGGGACTGGAGGACCGGGGAGCTGTTTTTT,CASKRDWRTGELFF
TRBJ2-2,.,.,TRBV28,TGTGCCAGCAGTTTGGGAGGCACCGGGGAGCTGTTTTTT,CASSLGGTGELFF
TRBJ1-1,.,.,TRBV2,TGTGCCAGCAGGGGTGGAGGGAACACTGAAGCTTTCTTT,CASRGGGNTEAFF
TRBJ2-7,.,.,TRBV20-1,TGCAGTGCTAGAGATCAAGGGGAGGAGTACTTC,CSARDQGEEYF
TRBJ2-3,.,.,TRBV6-5,TGTGCCAGCAGTTCCTCTTTCCAGGATACGCAGTATTTT,CASSSSFQDTQYF
TRBJ2-1,.,TRBD2,TRBV14,TGTGCCAGCAGCCTCATAGCGGGAAGCTCCTACAATGAGCAGTTCTTC,CASSLIAGSSYNEQFF
TRBJ2-1,.,.,TRBV9,TGTGCCAGCAGCGTAGTAGGGGGATCGGGCCCCAATGAGCAGTTCTTC,CASSVVGGSGPNEQFF
TRBJ2-2,.,.,TRBV5-8,TGTGCCAGCAGCTTGGAGGGGTGGCCCGGGGAGCTGTTTTTT,CASSLEGWPGELFF
TRBJ2-1,few,.,TRBV27,TGTGCCAGCAGAAAGAGAAGCGGGTCCTACAATGAGCAGTTCTTC,CASRKRSGSYNEQFF
TRBJ2-7,.,TRBD1,TRBV5-6,TGTGCCAGCAGCTCTCAGGGGGCGCGCCACGAGCAGTACTTC,CASSSQGARHEQYF
TRBJ2-6,.,.,TRBV6-6,TGTGCCACCGGCTCTGGGGCCAACGTCCTGACTTTC,CATGSGANVLTF
TRBJ2-1,.,TRBD1,TRBV11-2,TGTGCCAGCAGCCCCGTCCGTTTCCGGGACAGCTACAATGAGCAGTTCTTC,CASSPVRFRDSYNEQFF
TRBJ1-2,.,.,TRBV4-1,TGCGCCAGCAGCCAAGATCTGGGAAGCACACCTCGGGGGTATGGCTACACCTTC,CASSQDLGSTPRGYGYTF
TRBJ2-5,.,TRBD2,TRBV5-1,TGCGCCAGCAGCCCCGGACTAGCGGGGGGGAACCAAGAGACCCAGTACTTC,CASSPGLAGGNQETQYF
TRBJ1-1,.,.,TRBV10-3,TGTGCCACCCAACAGGCCTTGAACACTGAAGCTTTCTTT,CATQQALNTEAFF
TRBJ1-3,few,TRBD1,TRBV9,TGTGCCAGCAGCGAGCGGACAGGGGGATCTGGAAACACCATATATTTT,CASSERTGGSGNTIYF
TRBJ1-4,.,.,TRBV27,TGTGCCAGCAGTTTACGGACGGGGACTAATGAAAAACTGTTTTTT,CASSLRTGTNEKLFF
TRBJ2-7,.,.,TRBV9,TGTGCCAGCAGCGTAGAACAGGGCTACGAGCAGTACTTC,CASSVEQGYEQYF
TRBJ1-1,once,.,TRBV29-1,TGCAGCGTAGAGCCCCGAGGAGCTTTCTTT,CSVEPRGAFF
TRBJ2-3,.,.,TRBV19,TGTGCCAGTAGTACCCGACAGCGCACAGATACGCAGTATTTT,CASSTRQRTDTQYF
TRBJ1-5,.,TRBD1,TRBV6-1,TGTGCCAGCAGTGACCAGACAGGGCCCTATAGCAATCAGCCCCAGCATTTT,CASSDQTGPYSNQPQHF
TRBJ2-1,.,TRBD2,TRBV4-1,TGCGCCAGCAGCCAAGGTTGGGGAGGGCCCAGTGAGCAGTTCTTC,CASSQGWGGPSEQFF
TRBJ2-1,once,TRBD1,TRBV30,TGTGCCTGGAGTACTGCGACAGGGCCGGATCCATATTACAATGAGCAGTTCTTC,CAWSTATGPDPYYNEQFF
TRBJ2-2,few,.,TRBV10-3,TGTGCCATCAGACAGGGTGGCGGCACCGGGGAGCTGTTTTTT,CAIRQGGGTGELFF
TRBJ1-4,.,TRBD1,TRBV11-2,TGTGCCAGCAGCGCCACCCAAGGACAGGGTCGCGAAAAACTGTTTTTT,CASSATQGQGREKLFF
TRBJ2-1,.,.,TRBV15,TGTGCCACCAGCGGATCGCAGGGCCCTTGGTACACCTATGAGCAGTTCTTC,CATSGSQGPWYTYEQFF
TRBJ1-5,once,.,TRBV28,TGTGCCAGCAGTTTATCGAGGTCCCAGCATTTT,CASSLSRSQHF
TRBJ1-4,.,.,TRBV28,TGTGCCAGCAGGGGGCAGGGCTTGGGTGAAAAACTGTTTTTT,CASRGQGLGEKLFF
TRBJ2-7,.,.,TRBV6-5,TGTGCCAGCAGTAGGAGCGTAAACTACGAGCAGTACTTC,CASSRSVNYEQYF
TRBJ1-3,.,.,TRBV30,TGTGCCTGGAGTCCCACTCGCCACAGAACAGGGATGAGCTCTGGAAACACCATATATTTT,CAWSPTRHRTGMSSGNTIYF
TRBJ2-4,.,TRBD2,TRBV6-5,TGTGCCAGCACCCAGCGGGAGTGGTCGAACATTCAGTACTTC,CASTQREWSNIQYF
TRBJ2-7,.,TRBD1,TRBV2,TGTGCCAGCAGTGTGGGCAGGGACAGCTCCTACGAGCAGTACTTC,CASSVGRDSSYEQYF
TRBJ2-7,once,TRBD1,TRBV28,TGTGCCAGCGCTCGGACAGGGCTTTCCTCCTACGAGCAGTACTTC,CASARTGLSSYEQYF
TRBJ1-2,.,TRBD1,TRBV6-6,TGTGCCAGCAGACCGGGACAGAGCTATGGCTACACCTTC,CASRPGQSYGYTF
TRBJ2-7,.,.,TRBV5-5,TGTGCCAGCAGCTCTCCGGTGGACGAGCAGTACTTC,CASSSPVDEQYF
TRBJ1-1,.,.,TRBV9,TGTGCCAGCAGCGGTCAGGGAAGGAACACTGAAGCTTTCTTT,CASSGQGRNTEAFF
TRBJ1-3,.,.,TRBV29-1,TGCAGCGTTCTAGACCGCTCCTCTGGAAACACCATATATTTT,CSVLDRSSGNTIYF